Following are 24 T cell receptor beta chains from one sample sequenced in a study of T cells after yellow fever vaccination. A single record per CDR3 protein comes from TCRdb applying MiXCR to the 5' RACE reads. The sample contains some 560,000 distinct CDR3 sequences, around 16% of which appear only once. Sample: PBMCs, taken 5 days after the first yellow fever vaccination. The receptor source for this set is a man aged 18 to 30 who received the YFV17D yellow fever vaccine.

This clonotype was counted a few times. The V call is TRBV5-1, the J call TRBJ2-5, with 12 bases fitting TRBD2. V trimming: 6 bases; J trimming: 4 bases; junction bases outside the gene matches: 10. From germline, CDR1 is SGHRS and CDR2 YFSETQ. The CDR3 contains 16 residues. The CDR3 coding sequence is TGCGCCAGCACCCCTAGCGGGGGGGGAATCGGAGAGACCCAGTACTTC. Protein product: CASTPSGGGIGETQYF. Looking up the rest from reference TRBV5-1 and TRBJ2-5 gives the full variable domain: KAGVTQTPRYLIKTRGQQVTLSCSPISGHRSVSWYQQTPGQGLQFLFEYFSETQRNKGNFPGRFSGRQFSNSRSEMNVSTLELGDSALYLCASTPSGGGIGETQYFGPGTRLLVL.

The CDR3 DNA follows: TGCGCCAGCTCATCCGGGACTACGCAGTATTTT. Encoded protein: CASSSGTTQYF. The chain is built from TRBV10-1 and TRBJ2-3; D possibly uses TRBD1 or TRBD2 (5 bases each). Germline CDR1 reads WNHNN; CDR2 reads SYGVQD (reference sequence). V lost 8 bases and J 8 bases, leaving 11 bases between the germline ends. This CDR3 comprises 11 residues.

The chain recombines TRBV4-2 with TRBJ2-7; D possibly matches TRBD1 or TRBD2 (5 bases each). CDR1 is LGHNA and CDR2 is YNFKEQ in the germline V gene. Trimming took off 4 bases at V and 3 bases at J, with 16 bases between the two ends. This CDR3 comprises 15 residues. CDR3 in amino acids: CASSPGPGPRYEQYV. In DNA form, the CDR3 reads TGTGCCAGCAGCCCCGGGCCGGGACCCCGCTACGAGCAGTACGTC.

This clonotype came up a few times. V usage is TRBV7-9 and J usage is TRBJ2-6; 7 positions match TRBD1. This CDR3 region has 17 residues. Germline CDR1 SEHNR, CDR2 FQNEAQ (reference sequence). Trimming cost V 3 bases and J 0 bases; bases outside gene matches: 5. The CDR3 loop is CASSFTGVNSGANVLTF. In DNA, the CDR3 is TGTGCCAGCAGCTTTACAGGGGTTAACTCTGGGGCCAACGTCCTGACTTTC.

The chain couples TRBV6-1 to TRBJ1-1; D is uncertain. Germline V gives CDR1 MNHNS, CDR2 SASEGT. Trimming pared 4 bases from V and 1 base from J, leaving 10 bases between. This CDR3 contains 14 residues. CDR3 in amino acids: CASSVAGGNTEAFF. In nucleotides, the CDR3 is TGTGCCAGCAGTGTCGCAGGCGGGAACACTGAAGCTTTCTTT.

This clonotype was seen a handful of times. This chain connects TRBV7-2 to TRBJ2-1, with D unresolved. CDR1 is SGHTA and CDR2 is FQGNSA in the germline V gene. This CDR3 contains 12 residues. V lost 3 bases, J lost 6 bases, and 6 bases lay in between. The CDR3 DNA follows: TGTGCCAGCAGCTTCCAAATCAATGAGCAGTTCTTC. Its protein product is CASSFQINEQFF.

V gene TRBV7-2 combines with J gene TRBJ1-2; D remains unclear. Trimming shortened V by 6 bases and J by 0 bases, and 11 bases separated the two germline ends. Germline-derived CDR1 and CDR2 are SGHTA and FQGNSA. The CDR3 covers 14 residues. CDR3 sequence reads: CASSSVKANYGYTF. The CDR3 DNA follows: TGTGCCAGCAGTTCGGTCAAAGCTAACTATGGCTACACCTTC.

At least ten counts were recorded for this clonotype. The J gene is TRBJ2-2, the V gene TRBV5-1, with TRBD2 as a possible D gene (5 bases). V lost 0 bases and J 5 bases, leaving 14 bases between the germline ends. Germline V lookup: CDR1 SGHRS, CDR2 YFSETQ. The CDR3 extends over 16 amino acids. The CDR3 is CASSLGPSRSTGELFF. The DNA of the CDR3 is TGCGCCAGCAGCTTGGGGCCTAGCCGAAGTACCGGGGAGCTGTTTTTT.

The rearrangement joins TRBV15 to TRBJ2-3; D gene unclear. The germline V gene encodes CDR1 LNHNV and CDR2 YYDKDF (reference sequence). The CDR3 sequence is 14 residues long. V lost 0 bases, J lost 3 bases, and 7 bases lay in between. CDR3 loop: CATSRDRVTDTQYF. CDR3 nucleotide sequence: TGTGCCACCAGCAGAGATCGGGTGACAGATACGCAGTATTTT.

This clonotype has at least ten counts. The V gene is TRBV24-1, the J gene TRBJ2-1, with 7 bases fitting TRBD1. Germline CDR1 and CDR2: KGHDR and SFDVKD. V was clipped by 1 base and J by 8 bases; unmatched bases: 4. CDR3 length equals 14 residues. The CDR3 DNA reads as TGTGCCACCAGTGATTTTGGGCAGGGGGATGAGCAGTTCTTC. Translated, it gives CATSDFGQGDEQFF.

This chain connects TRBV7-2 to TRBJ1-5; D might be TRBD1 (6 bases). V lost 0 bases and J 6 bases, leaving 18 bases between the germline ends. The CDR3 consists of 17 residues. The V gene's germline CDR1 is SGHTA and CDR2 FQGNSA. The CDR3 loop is CASSLAPMMGAGQPQHF. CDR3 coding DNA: TGTGCCAGCAGCTTAGCGCCCATGATGGGGGCGGGTCAGCCCCAGCATTTT.

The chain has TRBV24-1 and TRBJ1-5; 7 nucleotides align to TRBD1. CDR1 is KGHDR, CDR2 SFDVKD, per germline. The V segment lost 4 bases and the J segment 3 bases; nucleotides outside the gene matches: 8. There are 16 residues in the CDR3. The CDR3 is CATSESGRGDNQPQHF. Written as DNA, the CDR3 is TGTGCCACCAGTGAATCGGGCAGGGGGGACAATCAGCCCCAGCATTTT.

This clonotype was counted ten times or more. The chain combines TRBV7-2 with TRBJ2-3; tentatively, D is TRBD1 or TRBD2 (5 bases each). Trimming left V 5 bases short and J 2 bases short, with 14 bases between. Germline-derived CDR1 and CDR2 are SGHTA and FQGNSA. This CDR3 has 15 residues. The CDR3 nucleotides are TGTGCCAGCAGCCGAAAGGGACCTCACACAGATACGCAGTATTTT. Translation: CASSRKGPHTDTQYF.

The DNA of the CDR3 is TGCGCCAGCAGCCAAGATGGACTAGCGGGGTCCGGGGAGCTGTTTTTT. The encoded protein is CASSQDGLAGSGELFF. The chain links TRBV4-1 to TRBJ2-2, with 12 bases fitting TRBD2. This CDR3 is built from 16 residues. The ends lost 0 bases at V and 6 bases at J; junction bases unmatched: 2. The germline gives CDR1 MGHRA, CDR2 YSYEKL.

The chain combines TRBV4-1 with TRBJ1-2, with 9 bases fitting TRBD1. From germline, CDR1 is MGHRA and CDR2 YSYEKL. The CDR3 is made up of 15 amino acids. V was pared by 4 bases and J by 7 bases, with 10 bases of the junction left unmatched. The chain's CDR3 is CASSRPGQGPFGYTF. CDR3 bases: TGCGCCAGCAGCCGGCCGGGACAGGGACCGTTTGGCTACACCTTC.

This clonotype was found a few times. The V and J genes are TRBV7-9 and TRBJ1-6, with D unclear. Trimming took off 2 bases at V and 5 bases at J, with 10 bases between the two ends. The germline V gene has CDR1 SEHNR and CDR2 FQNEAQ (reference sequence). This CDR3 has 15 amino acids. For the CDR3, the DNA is TGTGCCAGCAGCTTACGGGGTGGGCATAATTCACCCCTCCACTTT. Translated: CASSLRGGHNSPLHF.

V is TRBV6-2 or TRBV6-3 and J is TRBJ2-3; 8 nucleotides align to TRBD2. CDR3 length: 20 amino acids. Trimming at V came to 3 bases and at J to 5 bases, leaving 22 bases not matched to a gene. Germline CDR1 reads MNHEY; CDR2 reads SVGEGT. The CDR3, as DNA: TGTGCCAGCAGTTATTACGATGTCAGGGTGGCCGGGGGGGCAGAAGATACGCAGTATTTT. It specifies CASSYYDVRVAGGAEDTQYF.

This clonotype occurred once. CDR3 residues: CASSDRAGANVLTF. The CDR3 DNA reads as TGTGCCAGCAGCGACAGGGCCGGGGCCAACGTCCTGACTTTC. The chain recombines TRBV2 with TRBJ2-6, with TRBD1 matching 7 bases. The germline V gene has CDR1 SNHLY and CDR2 FYNNEI. The V segment lost 6 bases and the J segment 4 bases; nucleotides outside the gene matches: 3. This CDR3 spans 14 amino acids.

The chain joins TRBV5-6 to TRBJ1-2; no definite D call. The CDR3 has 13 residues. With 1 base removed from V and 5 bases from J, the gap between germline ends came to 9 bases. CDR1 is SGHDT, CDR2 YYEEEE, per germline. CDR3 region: CASSLRNGYGYTF. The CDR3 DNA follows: TGTGCCAGCAGCTTGAGAAATGGGTATGGCTACACCTTC.

This chain's CDR3 is CASSVSVVFSNTEAFF. The CDR3 DNA is TGTGCCAGCAGCGTCTCGGTAGTGTTTTCAAACACTGAAGCTTTCTTT. This chain links TRBV11-2 with TRBJ1-1; D is undetermined. The CDR3 is 16 residues long. Trimming pared 5 bases from V and 2 bases from J, leaving 18 bases between. CDR1 is SGHAT and CDR2 is FQNNGV in the germline V gene.

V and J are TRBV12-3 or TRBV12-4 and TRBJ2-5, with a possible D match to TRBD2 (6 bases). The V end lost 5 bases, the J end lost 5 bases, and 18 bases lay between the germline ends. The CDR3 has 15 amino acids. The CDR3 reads CASSPSTGVWETQYF. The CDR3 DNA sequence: TGTGCCAGCAGTCCCAGCACGGGGGTATGGGAGACCCAGTACTTC.

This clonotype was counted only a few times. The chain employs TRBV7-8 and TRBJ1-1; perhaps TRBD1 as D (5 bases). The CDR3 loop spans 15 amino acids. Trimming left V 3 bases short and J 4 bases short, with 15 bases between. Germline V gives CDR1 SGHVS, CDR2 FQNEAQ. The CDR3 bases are TGTGCCAGCAGCTTGGGCAGGGTTCAGGGCACTGAAGCTTTCTTT. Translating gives CASSLGRVQGTEAFF.

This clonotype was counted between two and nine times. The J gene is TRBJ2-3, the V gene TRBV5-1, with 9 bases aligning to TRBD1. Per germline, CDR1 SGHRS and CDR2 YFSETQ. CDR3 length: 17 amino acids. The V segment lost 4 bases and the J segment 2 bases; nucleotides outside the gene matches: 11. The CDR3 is CASSGGQGLLSTDTQYF. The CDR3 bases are TGCGCCAGCAGCGGGGGACAGGGCCTATTGTCCACAGATACGCAGTATTTT.

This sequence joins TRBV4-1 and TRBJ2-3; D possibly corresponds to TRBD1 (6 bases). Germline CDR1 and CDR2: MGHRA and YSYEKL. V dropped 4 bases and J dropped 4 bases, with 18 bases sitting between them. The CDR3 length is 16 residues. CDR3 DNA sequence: TGCGCCAGCAGCCGCCGAAACAGGGCGGAGGCAGATACGCAGTATTTT. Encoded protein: CASSRRNRAEADTQYF.